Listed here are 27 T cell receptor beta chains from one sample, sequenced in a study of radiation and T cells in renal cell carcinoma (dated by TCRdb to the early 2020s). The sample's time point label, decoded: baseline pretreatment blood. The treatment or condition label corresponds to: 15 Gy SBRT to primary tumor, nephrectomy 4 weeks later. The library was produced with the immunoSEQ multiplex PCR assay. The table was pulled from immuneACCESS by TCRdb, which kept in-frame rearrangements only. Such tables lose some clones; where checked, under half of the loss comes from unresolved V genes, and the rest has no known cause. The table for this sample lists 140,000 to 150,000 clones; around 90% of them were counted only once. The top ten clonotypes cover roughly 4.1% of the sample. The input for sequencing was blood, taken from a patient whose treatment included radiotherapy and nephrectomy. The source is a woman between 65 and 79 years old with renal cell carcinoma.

CDR3 nucleotide sequence: TGTGCCAGCAGTGCTTTTGCTCCCGGGACAGGGAGCTCCTACAATGAGCAGTTCTTC. It codes for CASSAFAPGTGSSYNEQFF. This sequence joins TRBV6-1 and TRBJ2-1, with TRBD1 matching 9 bases. Germline CDR1 MNHNS, CDR2 SASEGT. Unmatched junction bases numbered 13, after V lost 4 bases and J lost 0 bases. There are 19 residues in the CDR3.

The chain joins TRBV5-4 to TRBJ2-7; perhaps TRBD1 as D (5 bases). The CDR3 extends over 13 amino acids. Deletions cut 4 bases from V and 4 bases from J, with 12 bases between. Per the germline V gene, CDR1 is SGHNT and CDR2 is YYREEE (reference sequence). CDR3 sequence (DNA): TGTGCCAGCAGCCGTCCAGACAGATACGAGCAGTACTTC. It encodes CASSRPDRYEQYF.

The CDR3 protein is CASSREQGAQPEAFF. The CDR3 DNA is TGTGCCAGTTCCAGAGAACAGGGGGCGCAGCCCGAAGCTTTCTTT. The rearrangement uses TRBV19 and TRBJ1-1; 9 nucleotides agree with TRBD1. V shed 8 bases and J 8 bases; nucleotides not matched to a gene: 15. The CDR3 has 15 amino acids. CDR1 LNHDA and CDR2 SQIVND come from the germline V gene (reference sequence).

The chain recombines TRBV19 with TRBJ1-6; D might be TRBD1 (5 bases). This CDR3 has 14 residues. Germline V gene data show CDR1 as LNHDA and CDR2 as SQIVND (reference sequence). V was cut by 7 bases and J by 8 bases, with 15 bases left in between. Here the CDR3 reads CASNQGFRDSPLHF. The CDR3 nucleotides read TGTGCCAGTAATCAGGGTTTCAGGGATTCACCCCTCCACTTT.

Here the CDR3 reads CASSESLRQGVVEKLFF. In DNA, the CDR3 is TGTGCCAGCAGTGAAAGTTTGAGACAGGGGGTTGTAGAAAAACTGTTTTTT. The chain employs TRBV6-1 and TRBJ1-4, with TRBD1 matching 9 bases. The CDR3 contains 17 residues. V was clipped by 2 bases and J by 8 bases; unmatched bases: 12. Germline loops: CDR1 MNHNS, CDR2 SASEGT.

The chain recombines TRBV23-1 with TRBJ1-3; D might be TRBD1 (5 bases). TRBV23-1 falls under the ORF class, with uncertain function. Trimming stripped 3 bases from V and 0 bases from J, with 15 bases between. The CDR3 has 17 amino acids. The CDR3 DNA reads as TGCGCCAGCAGTCAGTCCGGACACCTCTACTCTGGAAACACCATATATTTT. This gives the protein CASSQSGHLYSGNTIYF.

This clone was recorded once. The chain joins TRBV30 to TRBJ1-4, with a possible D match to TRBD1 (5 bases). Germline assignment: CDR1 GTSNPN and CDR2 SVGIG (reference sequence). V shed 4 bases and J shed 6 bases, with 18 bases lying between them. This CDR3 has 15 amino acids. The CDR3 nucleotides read TGTGCCTGGACCTACGGGGGGGACCTTTATGAAAAACTGTTTTTT. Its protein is CAWTYGGDLYEKLFF.

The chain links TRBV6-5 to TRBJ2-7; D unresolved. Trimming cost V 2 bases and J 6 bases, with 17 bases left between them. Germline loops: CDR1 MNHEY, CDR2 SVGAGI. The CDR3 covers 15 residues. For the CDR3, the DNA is TGTGCCAGCAGTTACGTTGCGGTGACTTCCGGCGAGCAGTACTTC. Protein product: CASSYVAVTSGEQYF.

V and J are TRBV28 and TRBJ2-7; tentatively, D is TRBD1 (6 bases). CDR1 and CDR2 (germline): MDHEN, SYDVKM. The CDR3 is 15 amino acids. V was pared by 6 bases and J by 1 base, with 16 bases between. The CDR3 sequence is CASRPLTQGSYEQYF. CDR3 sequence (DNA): TGTGCCAGCAGACCCCTAACACAGGGTTCCTACGAGCAGTACTTC.

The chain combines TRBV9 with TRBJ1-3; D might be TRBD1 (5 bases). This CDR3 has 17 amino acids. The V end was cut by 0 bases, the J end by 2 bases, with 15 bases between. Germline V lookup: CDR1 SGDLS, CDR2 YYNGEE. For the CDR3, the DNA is TGTGCCAGCAGCGTAGTTCCAGGGCCGGCGGCTGGAAACACCATATATTTT. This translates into CASSVVPGPAAGNTIYF.

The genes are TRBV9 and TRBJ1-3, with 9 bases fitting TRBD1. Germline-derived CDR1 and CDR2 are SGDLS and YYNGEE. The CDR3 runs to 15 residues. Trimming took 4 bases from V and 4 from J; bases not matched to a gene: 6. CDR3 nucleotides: TGTGCCAGCAGCCCACCGGACAGGGGCGGAAACACCATATATTTT. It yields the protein CASSPPDRGGNTIYF.

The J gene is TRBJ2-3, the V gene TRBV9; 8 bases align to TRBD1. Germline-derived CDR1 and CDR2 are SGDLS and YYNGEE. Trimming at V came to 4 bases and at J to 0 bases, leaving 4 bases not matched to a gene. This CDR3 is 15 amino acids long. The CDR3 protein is CASSPDRASTDTQYF. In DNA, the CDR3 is TGTGCCAGCAGCCCGGACAGGGCTAGCACAGATACGCAGTATTTT.

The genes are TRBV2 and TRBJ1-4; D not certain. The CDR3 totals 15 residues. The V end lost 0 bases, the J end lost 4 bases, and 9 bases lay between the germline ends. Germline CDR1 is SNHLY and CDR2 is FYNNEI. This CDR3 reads CASSEARMFNEKLFF. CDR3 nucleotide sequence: TGTGCCAGCAGTGAAGCCAGGATGTTTAATGAAAAACTGTTTTTT.

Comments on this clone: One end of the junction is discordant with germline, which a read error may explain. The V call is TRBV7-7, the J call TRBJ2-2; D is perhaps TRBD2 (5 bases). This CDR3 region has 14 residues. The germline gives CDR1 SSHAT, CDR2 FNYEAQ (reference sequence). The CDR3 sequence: CASRRSGNTGELFF. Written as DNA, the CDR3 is TGTGCTAGCAGACGAAGCGGTAACACCGGGGAGCTGTTTTTT. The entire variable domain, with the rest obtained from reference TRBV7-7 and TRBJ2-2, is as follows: GAGVSQSPRYKVTKRGQDVTLRCDPISSHATLYWYQQALGQGPEFLTYFNYEAQPDKSGLPSDRFSAERPEGSISTLTIQRTEQRDSAMYRCASRRSGNTGELFFGEGSRLTVL.

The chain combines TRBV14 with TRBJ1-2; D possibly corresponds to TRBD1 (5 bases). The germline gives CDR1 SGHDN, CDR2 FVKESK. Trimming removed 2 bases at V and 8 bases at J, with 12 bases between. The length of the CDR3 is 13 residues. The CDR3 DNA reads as TGTGCCAGCAGCCAACTTACCAGGGAGGGCTACACCTTC. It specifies CASSQLTREGYTF. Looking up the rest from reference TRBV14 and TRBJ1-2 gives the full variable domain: EAGVTQFPSHSVIEKGQTVTLRCDPISGHDNLYWYRRVMGKEIKFLLHFVKESKQDESGMPNNRFLAERTGGTYSTLKVQPAELEDSGVYFCASSQLTREGYTFGSGTRLTVV.

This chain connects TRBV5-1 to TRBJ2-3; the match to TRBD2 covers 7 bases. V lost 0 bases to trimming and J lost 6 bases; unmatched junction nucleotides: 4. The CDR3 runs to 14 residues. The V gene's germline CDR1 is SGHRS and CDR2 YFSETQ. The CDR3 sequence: CASSLALRGDTQYF. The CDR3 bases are TGCGCCAGCAGCTTGGCTTTGCGGGGGGATACGCAGTATTTT.

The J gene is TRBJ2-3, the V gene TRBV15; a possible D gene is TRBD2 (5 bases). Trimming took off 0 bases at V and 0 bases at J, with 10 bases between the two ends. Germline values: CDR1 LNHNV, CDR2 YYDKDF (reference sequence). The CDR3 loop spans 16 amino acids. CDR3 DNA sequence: TGTGCCACCAGCAGAGATCGGGGTACTAGCACAGATACGCAGTATTTT. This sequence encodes CATSRDRGTSTDTQYF.

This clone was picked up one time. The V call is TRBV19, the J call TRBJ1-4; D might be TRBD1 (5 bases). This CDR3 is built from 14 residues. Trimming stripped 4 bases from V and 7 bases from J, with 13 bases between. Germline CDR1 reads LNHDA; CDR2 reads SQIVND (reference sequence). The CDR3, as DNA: TGTGCCAGTAGTAACGCAGGGAGAACTGAAAAACTGTTTTTT. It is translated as CASSNAGRTEKLFF.

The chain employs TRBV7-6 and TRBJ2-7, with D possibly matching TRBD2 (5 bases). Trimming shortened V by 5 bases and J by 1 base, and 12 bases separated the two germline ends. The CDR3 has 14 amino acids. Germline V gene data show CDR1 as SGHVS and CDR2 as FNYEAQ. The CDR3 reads CASSPLRGSYEQYF. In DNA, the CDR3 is TGTGCCAGCAGCCCCCTCCGAGGGTCCTACGAGCAGTACTTC.

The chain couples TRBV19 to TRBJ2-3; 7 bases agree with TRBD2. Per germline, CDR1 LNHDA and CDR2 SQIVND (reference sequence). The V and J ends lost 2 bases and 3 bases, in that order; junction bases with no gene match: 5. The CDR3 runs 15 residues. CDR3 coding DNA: TGTGCCAGTAGTATACCGACTAGCCCGACAGATACGCAGTATTTT. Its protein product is CASSIPTSPTDTQYF.

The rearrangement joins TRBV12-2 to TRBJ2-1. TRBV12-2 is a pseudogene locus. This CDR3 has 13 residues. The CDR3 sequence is CASRLAGFGEQFF. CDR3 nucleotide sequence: TGTGCAAGTCGCTTAGCGGGGTTCGGTGAGCAGTTCTTC.

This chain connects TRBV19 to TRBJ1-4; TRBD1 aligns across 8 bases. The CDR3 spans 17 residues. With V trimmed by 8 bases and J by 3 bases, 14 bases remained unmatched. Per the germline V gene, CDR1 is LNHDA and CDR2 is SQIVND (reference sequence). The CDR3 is CASEGAGGDPANEKLFF. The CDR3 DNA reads TGTGCCAGTGAGGGGGCAGGGGGCGACCCAGCTAATGAAAAACTGTTTTTT.

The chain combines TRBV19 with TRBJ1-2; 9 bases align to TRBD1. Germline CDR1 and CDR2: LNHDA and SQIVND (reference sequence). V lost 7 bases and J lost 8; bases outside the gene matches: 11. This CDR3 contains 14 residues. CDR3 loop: CASKPTGQGVGYTF. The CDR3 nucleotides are TGTGCCAGTAAACCTACGGGACAGGGTGTAGGCTACACCTTC.

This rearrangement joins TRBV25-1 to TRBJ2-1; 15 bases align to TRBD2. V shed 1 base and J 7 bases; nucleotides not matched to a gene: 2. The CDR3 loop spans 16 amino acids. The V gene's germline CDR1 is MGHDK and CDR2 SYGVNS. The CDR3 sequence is CASSESGLAGGNEQFF. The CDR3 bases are TGTGCCAGCAGTGAATCGGGACTAGCGGGGGGAAATGAGCAGTTCTTC.

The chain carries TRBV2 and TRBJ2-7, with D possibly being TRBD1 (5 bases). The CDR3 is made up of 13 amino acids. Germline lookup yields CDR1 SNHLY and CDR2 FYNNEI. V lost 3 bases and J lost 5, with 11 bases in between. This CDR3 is CASSDWGANEQYF. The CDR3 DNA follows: TGTGCCAGCAGTGACTGGGGCGCGAACGAGCAGTACTTC. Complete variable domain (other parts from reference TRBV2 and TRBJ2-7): EPEVTQTPSHQVTQMGQEVILRCVPISNHLYFYWYRQILGQKVEFLVSFYNNEISEKSEIFDDQFSVERPDGSNFTLKIRSTKLEDSAMYFCASSDWGANEQYFGPGTRLTVT.

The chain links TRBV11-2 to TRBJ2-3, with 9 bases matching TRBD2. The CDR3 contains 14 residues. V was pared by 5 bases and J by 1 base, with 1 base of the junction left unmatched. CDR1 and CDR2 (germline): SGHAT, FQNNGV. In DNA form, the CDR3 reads TGTGCCAGCAGCCGGACTAGCGGCACAGATACGCAGTATTTT. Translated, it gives CASSRTSGTDTQYF.

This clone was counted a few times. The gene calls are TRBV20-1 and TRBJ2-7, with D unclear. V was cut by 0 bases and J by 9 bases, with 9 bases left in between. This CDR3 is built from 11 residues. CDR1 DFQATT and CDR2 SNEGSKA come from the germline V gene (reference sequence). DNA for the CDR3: TGCAGTGCTAGAGAGCTCACCGGGCAGTACTTC. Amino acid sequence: CSARELTGQYF.